What follows describes a single T cell receptor beta chain. The sample is drawn from a study of T cells after yellow fever vaccination. The CDR3 totals 15 residues. Germline V lookup: CDR1 SEHNR, CDR2 FQNEAQ (reference sequence). Trimming cost V 1 base and J 0 bases, with 8 bases left between them. TCRdb itself ran the 5' RACE reads through MiXCR, one entry per CDR3 protein. Of more than 95,000 distinct CDR3 sequences listed, roughly 15% are singletons. The source was CD8+ T cells sorted from PBMCs, collected 5 days after the yellow fever booster vaccination. The receptor was derived from a young man who received the YFV17D yellow fever vaccine. V usage is TRBV7-9 and J usage is TRBJ2-3; TRBD2 might be the D (5 bases). CDR3 sequence reads: CASSLGGFSTDTQYF. Here the CDR3 DNA reads TGTGCCAGCAGCTTAGGCGGGTTTAGCACAGATACGCAGTATTTT.